The rows below give T cell receptor beta chains drawn from one sample of a study of blood T cell repertoires in COVID-19. Clones were sequenced by immunoSEQ multiplex PCR, and TCRdb holds only the in-frame ones, with some missing. Here the sample spans 290,000 or so clones, roughly 85% being singletons. The sequencing input was peripheral blood. Every receptor here comes from a man aged 50 to 60 with active or convalescent COVID-19. Both conserved end residues are trimmed from each CDR3. A D gene is named only where the DNA matches it firmly.

D gene: TRBD1; V gene: TRBV6-5; J gene: TRBJ1-5; CDR3 protein: ASRGQGRHQPQH
D gene: TRBD2; V gene: TRBV19; J gene: TRBJ2-7; CDR3 protein: ASSIRGSDEQY
D gene: TRBD1; V gene: TRBV24-1; J gene: TRBJ1-5; CDR3 protein: ATSDLTGVGVYSNQPQH
D gene: NA; V gene: TRBV29-1; J gene: TRBJ2-2; CDR3 protein: SVGGLYTGELF
D gene: TRBD1; V gene: TRBV28; J gene: TRBJ1-2; CDR3 protein: ASSLMEGANYGYT
D gene: TRBD1; V gene: TRBV27; J gene: TRBJ1-3; CDR3 protein: ASSPRGTVYAGNTIY
D gene: NA; V gene: TRBV19; J gene: TRBJ1-5; CDR3 protein: ASRRTEDQPQH
D gene: NA; V gene: TRBV9; J gene: TRBJ2-1; CDR3 protein: ASSVGYRGLSYNEQF
D gene: NA; V gene: TRBV4-1; J gene: TRBJ1-1; CDR3 protein: ASSQEYGEAF
D gene: NA; V gene: TRBV12-3/TRBV12-4; J gene: TRBJ1-1; CDR3 protein: ASSFPSTEAF
D gene: TRBD1; V gene: TRBV6-6; J gene: TRBJ1-2; CDR3 protein: ASSHGTGSYGYT
D gene: NA; V gene: TRBV5-6; J gene: TRBJ1-6; CDR3 protein: ASSLWRALSPLH
D gene: NA; V gene: TRBV6-2/TRBV6-3; J gene: TRBJ1-4; CDR3 protein: ASSTPGRTYEKLF
D gene: NA; V gene: TRBV29-1; J gene: TRBJ1-1; CDR3 protein: SGRPRGGNTEAF
D gene: NA; V gene: TRBV5-1; J gene: TRBJ1-3; CDR3 protein: ASSLAGRNTIY
D gene: TRBD1; V gene: TRBV7-9; J gene: TRBJ1-6; CDR3 protein: ASSPGQGALLNSPLH
D gene: NA; V gene: TRBV10-2; J gene: TRBJ2-1; CDR3 protein: ASSPRTTAEVWDNEQF
D gene: NA; V gene: TRBV28; J gene: TRBJ1-1; CDR3 protein: ASSPYGDSGNTEAF
D gene: NA; V gene: TRBV1; J gene: TRBJ1-5; CDR3 protein: TSIMTGDQPQH
D gene: TRBD1; V gene: TRBV28; J gene: TRBJ2-2; CDR3 protein: ASSLPTGHTGELF
D gene: NA; V gene: TRBV29-1; J gene: TRBJ1-2; CDR3 protein: SVELRGGYT
D gene: TRBD1; V gene: TRBV19; J gene: TRBJ2-1; CDR3 protein: ASSISRQGRQF
D gene: TRBD1; V gene: TRBV4-1; J gene: TRBJ1-2; CDR3 protein: ASSQEQGAGGYT
D gene: TRBD1; V gene: TRBV6-5; J gene: TRBJ1-2; CDR3 protein: ASATGDSNYGYT